This TCR beta chain derives from a study of cytomegalovirus exposure and HLA in healthy donors. Study details: Membership in the Caucasian-associated ancestry cluster was found for around four fifths of roughly 360 genotyped donors.

This clone was picked up a small number of times. The antigen is not known. Study-level results: With DRB1 most and HLA-C fewest, TCR association rates differed between HLA loci in a later analysis. In a later analysis, most CMV-associated TCR beta chains appeared HLA-restricted.

The V and J ends lost 7 bases and 2 bases respectively, with 30 bases between them. CDR3 length: 19 residues. CDR1 MRHNA and CDR2 SNTAGT come from the germline V gene. The PCR used 60 Vbeta and 13 Jbeta primers. Data came from immunoSEQ multiplex PCR; TCRdb stores just in-frame clones and leaves some out. The table shows roughly 150,000 clones, with nearly 70% occurring only once. The sequence was collected from a man in his thirties or forties in good health and CMV-seropositive. The chain combines TRBV6-4 with TRBJ2-7; D possibly corresponds to TRBD2 (6 bases). The specimen was PBMCs. CDR3 DNA sequence: TGTGCCAGCACCGACTCCCAGGTTCTAGCGTACGGGCCTACCTACGAGCAGTACTTC. Its protein is CASTDSQVLAYGPTYEQYF.